This passage covers 15 T cell receptor beta chains from one sample sequenced in a study of T-cell memory formation after mild COVID-19. TCRdb reprocessed the 5' RACE reads with MiXCR, giving one entry per CDR3 protein. The sample contains fewer than 250,000 distinct CDR3 sequences, under 30% of which appear only once. The sequencing input was PBMCs or a T cell subset sorted from them (not recorded which). The receptor set was obtained from an adult woman who had mild COVID-19 (a few samples of this study predate the infection). Cell type and time point are not known.

The rearrangement links TRBV12-3 or TRBV12-4 to TRBJ1-5; TRBD1 matches 8 bases. The V segment lost 7 bases and the J segment 7 bases; nucleotides outside the gene matches: 18. The CDR3 is 17 residues long. The CDR3 is CASILGGGQGRGQPQHF. The CDR3 DNA follows: TGTGCCAGCATCCTAGGGGGCGGACAGGGCAGAGGACAGCCCCAGCATTTT.

The J gene is TRBJ2-2, the V gene TRBV28; 9 nucleotides align to TRBD1. The V gene's germline CDR1 is MDHEN and CDR2 SYDVKM. The CDR3 runs to 16 residues. The trim removed 6 bases at V and 3 bases at J, leaving 8 bases unmatched. CDR3 nucleotides: TGTGCCAGCAGATTCGGGGACAGGGCCTACACCGGGGAGCTGTTTTTT. As protein: CASRFGDRAYTGELFF.

The chain employs TRBV5-1 and TRBJ2-3; D is uncertain. The CDR3 is made up of 14 amino acids. Trimming shortened V by 0 bases and J by 6 bases, and 11 bases separated the two germline ends. CDR1 and CDR2 from the germline V gene are SGHRS and YFSETQ. CDR3 nucleotide sequence: TGCGCCAGCAGCTTGGGCGTGGAACTCGATACGCAGTATTTT. Its protein is CASSLGVELDTQYF.

The CDR3 DNA sequence: TGTGCCAGCAGCGCCGACGGTGATCAGCCCCAGCATTTT. Amino acid sequence: CASSADGDQPQHF. The chain joins TRBV11-3 to TRBJ1-5; D ambiguous. V shed 5 bases and J shed 5 bases, with 10 bases lying between them. Germline CDR1 and CDR2: SGHNT and YENEEA. CDR3 length: 13 residues.

V is TRBV20-1 and J is TRBJ2-7, with TRBD1 as a possible D gene (6 bases). Germline V CDR1 and CDR2: DFQATT, SNEGSKA (reference sequence). Trimming pared 0 bases from V and 4 bases from J, leaving 13 bases between. This CDR3 contains 14 residues. The CDR3 here is CSAREKGQGYEQYF. The CDR3 nucleotides read TGCAGTGCTAGAGAGAAAGGCCAGGGGTACGAGCAGTACTTC.

The J gene is TRBJ2-1, the V gene TRBV5-1, with 14 positions matching TRBD2. The germline V gene encodes CDR1 SGHRS and CDR2 YFSETQ. This CDR3 has 15 residues. V was clipped by 4 bases and J by 7 bases; unmatched bases: 4. In DNA, the CDR3 is TGCGCCAGCAGCCTGGGACTAGCGGGAGCAAATGAGCAGTTCTTC. Protein: CASSLGLAGANEQFF.

The J gene is TRBJ1-6, the V gene TRBV11-2; 7 bases line up with TRBD1. After removal of 3 bases from V and 8 bases from J, the junction contained 7 bases not matched to a gene. The CDR3 is 15 amino acids. Germline V CDR1 and CDR2: SGHAT, FQNNGV. The CDR3 reads CASSFLGGRDSPLHF. The CDR3 DNA reads TGTGCCAGCAGCTTCCTAGGGGGCAGAGATTCACCCCTCCACTTT.

This clonotype was recorded a few times. The chain joins TRBV7-9 to TRBJ2-5, with a tentative D call TRBD1 (6 bases). Germline CDR1 SEHNR, CDR2 FQNEAQ (reference sequence). V lost 3 bases, J lost 2 bases, and 10 bases lay in between. The CDR3 is 14 residues long. The CDR3 region is CASSLPTGQETQYF. CDR3 in DNA: TGTGCCAGCAGCTTGCCGACAGGACAAGAGACCCAGTACTTC.

This chain uses TRBV18 with TRBJ1-2; 9 bases agree with TRBD1. CDR1 KGHSH and CDR2 LQKENI come from the germline V gene. J was trimmed by 1 base and V by 3 bases; bases with no gene match: 12. This CDR3 is 18 amino acids long. DNA of the CDR3: TGTGCCAGCTCACCCCTCCGGGACAGGGAGAATCTTAACTATGGCTACACCTTC. Its translation: CASSPLRDRENLNYGYTF.

The V gene is TRBV5-5, the J gene TRBJ2-5, with 7 bases fitting TRBD1. V dropped 5 bases and J dropped 5; count of bases not matched to a gene: 9. The CDR3 sequence is 14 residues long. CDR1 SGHKS and CDR2 YYEKEE come from the germline V gene (reference sequence). The CDR3 spells CASSLGRGRETQYF. The CDR3 DNA is TGTGCCAGCAGTCTCGGTAGGGGGCGGGAGACCCAGTACTTC.

This rearrangement joins TRBV24-1 to TRBJ2-1; no firm D call. CDR1 and CDR2 (germline): KGHDR, SFDVKD. The CDR3 runs 11 residues. The ends were cut back, 1 base at V and 9 bases at J, with 3 bases in the middle. CDR3 loop: CATSDLTEQFF. As DNA, the CDR3 is TGTGCCACCAGTGATTTAACTGAGCAGTTCTTC.

DNA of the CDR3: TGTGCCAGCAGTTACTCTTCACCGGGGAGGGGGAGCAATCAGCCCCAGCATTTT. It encodes CASSYSSPGRGSNQPQHF. The chain joins TRBV6-5 to TRBJ1-5, with D perhaps matching TRBD1 (6 bases). Trimming cost V 0 bases and J 1 base, with 16 bases left between them. The CDR3 has 18 residues. Germline V gene data show CDR1 as MNHEY and CDR2 as SVGAGI.

This chain connects TRBV3-1 to TRBJ2-1; 10 nucleotides agree with TRBD2. Germline CDR1 LGHDT, CDR2 YNNKEL (reference sequence). The CDR3 spans 17 residues. After removal of 4 bases from V and 7 bases from J, the junction contained 13 bases not matched to a gene. In DNA form, the CDR3 reads TGTGCCAGCAGCCCTCACCCCGCCGGGACTAGCGTAAATGAGCAGTTCTTC. Translation gives CASSPHPAGTSVNEQFF.

V and J are TRBV11-2 and TRBJ2-5; D gene ambiguous. CDR1 SGHAT and CDR2 FQNNGV come from the germline V gene. V gave up 3 bases and J gave up 6 bases, with 5 bases separating them. The CDR3 consists of 11 residues. CDR3 sequence (DNA): TGTGCCAGCAGCTTCGGACAGACCCAGTACTTC. Amino acid sequence: CASSFGQTQYF.

This clonotype was counted only a few times. The chain joins TRBV5-1 to TRBJ1-2; D remains ambiguous. Trimming removed 2 bases from V and 0 bases from J, with 8 bases in between. Germline V gene lookup returns CDR1 SGHRS and CDR2 YFSETQ. The CDR3 has 14 residues. The CDR3 sequence is CASSFGPSNYGYTF. DNA of the CDR3: TGCGCCAGCAGCTTTGGCCCTTCTAACTATGGCTACACCTTC. Based on the CDR3 plus reference TRBV5-1 and TRBJ1-2, the full variable domain is KAGVTQTPRYLIKTRGQQVTLSCSPISGHRSVSWYQQTPGQGLQFLFEYFSETQRNKGNFPGRFSGRQFSNSRSEMNVSTLELGDSALYLCASSFGPSNYGYTFGSGTRLTVV.